Each of the 25 T cell receptor beta chains below was sequenced from the same sample in a study of T-cell memory formation after mild COVID-19. TCRdb re-called the 5' RACE reads through MiXCR, storing one row per CDR3 protein. The sample includes approximately 500,000 distinct CDR3 sequences, 20% to 30% of them seen just once. The specimen sequenced was PBMCs or a T cell subset sorted from them (not recorded which). These receptors were taken from an adult woman who had mild COVID-19 (a few samples of this study predate the infection). Cell type and time point are not known.

The chain uses TRBV20-1 and TRBJ2-7; perhaps TRBD1 as D (7 bases). Trimming pared 2 bases from V and 5 bases from J, leaving 13 bases between. Germline-derived CDR1 and CDR2 are DFQATT and SNEGSKA (reference sequence). The CDR3 runs to 13 residues. CDR3 DNA sequence: TGCAGTGCTAGAACCCGCGGGACAGACGAGCAGTACTTC. Translating it yields CSARTRGTDEQYF.

This chain joins TRBV7-3 and TRBJ2-1; D is unclear. CDR3 size: 17 residues. V shed 1 base and J shed 7 bases, with 20 bases lying between them. Germline V CDR1 and CDR2: SGHTA, FQGTGA. The DNA of the CDR3 is TGTGCCAGCAGCTTAATTGGGTCTTTGGCTAGTCGGAATGAGCAGTTCTTC. Translating gives CASSLIGSLASRNEQFF. Combining the CDR3 with reference TRBV7-3 and TRBJ2-1 gives the whole variable domain GAGVSQTPSNKVTEKGKYVELRCDPISGHTALYWYRQSLGQGPEFLIYFQGTGAADDSGLPNDRFFAVRPEGSVSTLKIQRTERGDSAVYLCASSLIGSLASRNEQFFGPGTRLTVL.

This clonotype showed up just a few times. The rearrangement joins TRBV14 to TRBJ2-7; D uncertain. Germline CDR1 is SGHDN and CDR2 is FVKESK. This CDR3 spans 13 amino acids. V lost 3 bases to trimming and J lost 3 bases, with 9 bases between them. The CDR3 DNA reads as TGTGCCAGCAGCCAGATTGAACACTACGAGCAGTACTTC. Translation: CASSQIEHYEQYF.

Only a few counts were recorded for this clonotype. V gene TRBV4-2 combines with J gene TRBJ1-2; the D gene is possibly TRBD1 (5 bases). V was cut by 0 bases and J by 6 bases, with 8 bases left in between. From germline, CDR1 is LGHNA and CDR2 YNFKEQ. CDR3 size: 13 residues. The CDR3: CASSQDWGDGYTF. In nucleotides, the CDR3 is TGTGCCAGCAGCCAAGATTGGGGGGATGGCTACACCTTC.

This chain joins TRBV29-1 and TRBJ2-3; D might be TRBD1 or TRBD2, each matching 5 bases. V was shortened by 4 bases and J by 10 bases, with 15 bases between the two germline ends. The germline gives CDR1 SQVTM, CDR2 ANQGSEA. There are 12 residues in the CDR3. The CDR3 sequence is CSVGGTIPAQYF. Here the CDR3 DNA reads TGCAGCGTTGGAGGGACGATACCAGCGCAGTATTTT.

J is TRBJ2-4 and V is TRBV7-9; 7 bases map to TRBD1. Trimming took 0 bases from V and 3 from J; bases not matched to a gene: 2. Looked up from germline, CDR1 is SEHNR and CDR2 is FQNEAQ (reference sequence). CDR3 size: 15 residues. The CDR3 loop is CASSLAGTVKNIQYF. The CDR3 coding sequence is TGTGCCAGCAGCTTAGCCGGGACAGTCAAAAACATTCAGTACTTC.

This clonotype has a count of ten or more. J is TRBJ1-3 and V is TRBV3-1, with no clear D. The V gene lost 8 bases and the J gene lost 5 bases, with 13 bases spanning the gap. Germline V CDR1 and CDR2: LGHDT, YNNKEL (reference sequence). The length of the CDR3 is 13 residues. Written as DNA, the CDR3 is TGTGCCAGCGGATACCAGGAAAGAAACACCATATATTTT. Protein product: CASGYQERNTIYF.

This clonotype was detected ten times or more. The chain recombines TRBV20-1 with TRBJ2-1, with D possibly called TRBD1 or TRBD2 (5 bases each). V was shortened by 5 bases and J by 10 bases, with 21 bases between the two germline ends. The CDR3 extends over 14 amino acids. The germline V gene encodes CDR1 DFQATT and CDR2 SNEGSKA (reference sequence). CDR3 sequence reads: CSAHPGTKKGEQFF. The CDR3 region has the DNA TGCAGTGCTCACCCCGGGACGAAAAAAGGGGAGCAGTTCTTC.

The rearrangement joins TRBV29-1 to TRBJ2-2; D is possibly TRBD1 (5 bases). V was pared by 6 bases and J by 3 bases, with 11 bases between. Germline V gene data show CDR1 as SQVTM and CDR2 as ANQGSEA. CDR3 length equals 13 residues. This CDR3 is CSVSRVDTGELFF. As DNA, the CDR3 is TGCAGCGTCAGCAGGGTGGACACCGGGGAGCTGTTTTTT.

This chain joins TRBV5-1 and TRBJ2-7; 12 bases line up with TRBD2. Germline CDR1 is SGHRS and CDR2 is YFSETQ. J gave up 4 bases and V 4 bases, and 3 bases lay outside the gene matches. This CDR3 spans 14 amino acids. The CDR3: CASSTGLAGYEQYF. The DNA for the CDR3 is TGCGCCAGCAGCACCGGACTAGCGGGATACGAGCAGTACTTC.

V is TRBV29-1 and J is TRBJ2-3, with 9 bases identical to TRBD1. There are 11 residues in the CDR3. Germline lookup yields CDR1 SQVTM and CDR2 ANQGSEA. V trimming: 4 bases; J trimming: 15 bases; junction bases outside the gene matches: 8. The CDR3 nucleotides read TGCAGCGTTGCAGGGACAGGGAGCGAATATTTT. This sequence encodes CSVAGTGSEYF.

This clonotype occurred a few times. The chain recombines TRBV12-3 or TRBV12-4 with TRBJ2-2; 7 bases are a match to TRBD1. V gave up 5 bases and J gave up 1 base; unmatched junction bases: 4. CDR3 length: 15 amino acids. This CDR3 reads CASSPDRRNTGELFF. CDR3 nucleotides: TGTGCCAGCAGTCCGGACAGGAGGAACACCGGGGAGCTGTTTTTT.

The chain is built from TRBV5-1 and TRBJ1-6; 8 bases are a match to TRBD1. The CDR3 is 15 residues long. Looked up from germline, CDR1 is SGHRS and CDR2 is YFSETQ. The J segment lost 7 bases and the V segment lost 4 bases, leaving 7 bases of the junction unmatched. The CDR3 nucleotides read TGCGCCAGCAGCGCCCGGGACAGGAAGAATTCACCCCTCCACTTT. It yields the protein CASSARDRKNSPLHF.

This clonotype was detected once. The J gene is TRBJ2-7, the V gene TRBV4-3; D possibly uses TRBD1 or TRBD2 (5 bases each). Germline V gene data show CDR1 as LGHNA and CDR2 as YSLEER. CDR3 length equals 15 residues. V shed 4 bases and J shed 3 bases, with 16 bases lying between them. In DNA, the CDR3 is TGCGCCAGCAGCCGCAGCCGGGACGGATTCTACGAGCAGTACTTC. This sequence encodes CASSRSRDGFYEQYF.

The chain links TRBV7-8 to TRBJ2-1, with 7 nucleotides matching TRBD2. The CDR3 is made up of 13 amino acids. Germline V gives CDR1 SGHVS, CDR2 FQNEAQ. Unmatched junction bases numbered 4, after V lost 4 bases and J lost 7 bases. The CDR3 reads CASSWGAGNEQFF. Written as DNA, the CDR3 is TGTGCCAGCAGCTGGGGAGCGGGGAATGAGCAGTTCTTC. Together with reference TRBV7-8 and TRBJ2-1, the CDR3 gives the full variable domain: GAGVSQSPRYKVAKRGQDVALRCDPISGHVSLFWYQQALGQGPEFLTYFQNEAQLDKSGLPSDRFFAERPEGSVSTLKIQRTQQEDSAVYLCASSWGAGNEQFFGPGTRLTVL.

This clonotype was observed a few times. The chain joins TRBV10-2 to TRBJ2-1; D might be TRBD2 (6 bases). In germline, CDR1 is WSHSY, CDR2 SAAADI. Between the trimmed V and J ends, which lost 3 bases and 7 bases, there was a span of 19 bases. The CDR3 has 16 residues. In nucleotides, the CDR3 is TGCGCCAGCAGTGATTTGAGGGCTAGCGTAGTAAATGAGCAGTTCTTC. Protein product: CASSDLRASVVNEQFF.

This rearrangement joins TRBV24-1 to TRBJ2-2, with D uncertain. There are 13 residues in the CDR3. Germline-derived CDR1 and CDR2 are KGHDR and SFDVKD. V was trimmed by 5 bases and J by 5 bases, leaving 8 bases between them. The CDR3 DNA reads as TGTGCCACCAGTGGTATAGGGACCGGGGAGCTGTTTTTT. Residues: CATSGIGTGELFF.

The chain joins TRBV6-6 to TRBJ1-2, with D maybe TRBD1 (5 bases). V dropped 8 bases and J dropped 2 bases, with 18 bases sitting between them. The CDR3 sequence is 15 residues long. CDR1 MNHNY and CDR2 SVGAGI come from the germline V gene (reference sequence). This CDR3 is CASHAGQGPNYGYTF. The CDR3 DNA reads TGTGCCAGCCACGCGGGCCAGGGCCCAAACTATGGCTACACCTTC.

This chain joins TRBV11-1 and TRBJ2-2; the D gene is possibly TRBD2 (6 bases). The germline V gene encodes CDR1 SGHAT and CDR2 FQDESV (reference sequence). The CDR3 runs 16 residues. V lost 2 bases and J 4 bases, leaving 14 bases between the germline ends. CDR3 in amino acids: CASSLRGTVSTGELFF. The CDR3 coding sequence is TGTGCCAGCAGCTTACGCGGGACCGTATCCACCGGGGAGCTGTTTTTT.

The chain joins TRBV30 to TRBJ2-7; D possibly matches TRBD1 or TRBD2 (5 bases each). There are 13 residues in the CDR3. The germline V gene encodes CDR1 GTSNPN and CDR2 SVGIG (reference sequence). Trimming cost V 0 bases and J 3 bases, with 9 bases left between them. CDR3 in amino acids: CAWSVGGGYEQYF. CDR3 DNA sequence: TGTGCCTGGAGTGTAGGTGGGGGCTACGAGCAGTACTTC.

V gene TRBV9 combines with J gene TRBJ2-1; the match to TRBD2 covers 11 bases. After removal of 1 base from V and 0 bases from J, the junction contained 9 bases not matched to a gene. Germline lookup yields CDR1 SGDLS and CDR2 YYNGEE. The CDR3 contains 19 residues. CDR3 protein: CASSVRPSGGLNSYNEQFF. The CDR3 region has the DNA TGTGCCAGCAGCGTAAGGCCTAGCGGGGGGCTTAACTCCTACAATGAGCAGTTCTTC.

This clonotype was counted between two and nine times. CDR3 amino acids: CASSYSRGLEAFF. DNA for the CDR3: TGTGCCAGCAGTTACTCGAGGGGGTTGGAGGCTTTCTTT. V usage is TRBV6-2 or TRBV6-3 and J usage is TRBJ1-1, with D possibly matching TRBD1 (6 bases). The CDR3 spans 13 residues. Germline V gives CDR1 MNHEY, CDR2 SVGEGT. V was trimmed by 0 bases and J by 11 bases, leaving 13 bases between them.

The rearrangement uses TRBV19 and TRBJ1-5; D unclear. The V gene lost 1 base and the J gene lost 2 bases, with 9 bases spanning the gap. The CDR3 sequence is 15 residues long. Germline V gene data show CDR1 as LNHDA and CDR2 as SQIVND (reference sequence). CDR3 loop: CASSIVQGGNQPQHF. CDR3 coding DNA: TGTGCCAGTAGTATAGTCCAAGGAGGCAATCAGCCCCAGCATTTT.

This clonotype came up a few times. This sequence joins TRBV27 and TRBJ2-7; 8 bases fit TRBD1. In germline, CDR1 is MNHEY, CDR2 SMNVEV (reference sequence). Unmatched junction bases numbered 12, after V lost 6 bases and J lost 5 bases. CDR3 length: 15 residues. CDR3: CASRAKDRDFDEQYF. CDR3 in DNA: TGTGCCAGCAGAGCCAAGGACAGGGACTTTGACGAGCAGTACTTC.

The gene calls are TRBV7-9 and TRBJ1-4; D gene uncertain. The V and J ends lost 0 bases and 0 bases respectively, with 8 bases between them. CDR1 and CDR2 (germline): SEHNR, FQNEAQ (reference sequence). The CDR3 runs 16 residues. CDR3 sequence (DNA): TGTGCCAGCAGCTTAGCATTCCCAGCAACTAATGAAAAACTGTTTTTT. It yields the protein CASSLAFPATNEKLFF.